Presented here are 4 T cell receptor beta chains from one specimen sequenced in a study of T cell responses to AZD1222 COVID-19 vaccine. The protocol was immunoSEQ multiplex PCR, while the TCRdb copy is restricted to in-frame clones and leaves out a portion. The sample lists around 140,000 clones, 92% occurring once. The specimen comprised peripheral blood, sampled 28 days after the second AZD1222 dose. Receptors were obtained from an adult who received the AZD1222 COVID-19 vaccine.

V and J are TRBV9 and TRBJ1-1; 7 nucleotides align to TRBD1. Germline assignment: CDR1 SGDLS and CDR2 YYNGEE. The CDR3 runs to 15 residues. The V and J ends lost 4 bases and 4 bases, in that order; junction bases with no gene match: 10. DNA for the CDR3: TGTGCCAGCAGCCCGGAGGGGGCCTCAGGCACTGAAGCTTTCTTT. Protein sequence: CASSPEGASGTEAFF.

This chain joins TRBV28 and TRBJ1-4; unclear D gene. This CDR3 has 17 residues. Per the germline V gene, CDR1 is MDHEN and CDR2 is SYDVKM. Trimming cost V 5 bases and J 7 bases, with 23 bases left between them. The CDR3 coding sequence is TGTGCCAGCAGTCTCGGGATCGTATCACATTCCGGTGAAAAACTGTTTTTT. This translates into CASSLGIVSHSGEKLFF.

The CDR3 reads CATSASLEGQDRNGYTF. The CDR3 nucleotides are TGTGCCACCAGTGCCTCCCTTGAGGGACAGGATAGGAATGGCTACACCTTC. This sequence joins TRBV24-1 and TRBJ1-2; 8 positions agree with TRBD1. This CDR3 comprises 17 residues. Germline CDR1 reads KGHDR; CDR2 reads SFDVKD. Trimming cost V 5 bases and J 6 bases; bases outside gene matches: 16.

About this clone: The sample has other DNA sequences that encode this CDR3 too. CDR3 amino acids: CASSLDRGSEAFF. The CDR3, as DNA: TGTGCCAGCAGCCTCGACAGGGGTTCTGAAGCTTTCTTT. The V gene is TRBV11-2, the J gene TRBJ1-1; 8 bases agree with TRBD1. Germline CDR1 SGHAT, CDR2 FQNNGV. There are 13 residues in the CDR3. V shed 5 bases and J 6 bases; nucleotides not matched to a gene: 5.